These 21 T cell receptor beta chains share one sample of origin, sequenced in a study of chemoradiotherapy in HPV16-positive cancers. The assay was immunoSEQ multiplex PCR, and TCRdb's table has in-frame clones only and misses some. The sample has 9,500 to 15,000 clones, about 90% seen once. This specimen consisted of blood, obtained from a patient who underwent chemoradiotherapy. All receptors come from a human donor with HPV-associated anogenital cancer.

The chain has TRBV20-1 and TRBJ2-7; D is uncertain. The CDR3 has 11 residues. The V end lost 3 bases, the J end lost 7 bases, and 10 bases lay between the germline ends. The germline gives CDR1 DFQATT, CDR2 SNEGSKA (reference sequence). The CDR3 bases are TGCAGTGCTAGTAGGACCGAGGAGCAGTACTTC. This encodes CSASRTEEQYF.

The chain has TRBV10-1 and TRBJ2-1; tentative D call: TRBD1 (5 bases). Germline V gene data show CDR1 as WNHNN and CDR2 as SYGVQD (reference sequence). The CDR3 consists of 15 residues. The germline V and J ends were trimmed by 0 bases and 1 base, with 7 bases remaining between them. The CDR3 reads CASSESRGSYNEQFF. For the CDR3, the DNA is TGCGCCAGCAGTGAGTCTAGGGGTTCCTACAATGAGCAGTTCTTC.

This rearrangement joins TRBV7-9 to TRBJ1-2; no definite D call. Germline-derived CDR1 and CDR2 are SEHNR and FQNEAQ (reference sequence). Trimming took off 4 bases at V and 5 bases at J, with 14 bases between the two ends. The CDR3 has 14 amino acids. DNA for the CDR3: TGTGCCAGCAGCTCCCGCCTTGGCGAGTATGGCTACACCTTC. It is translated as CASSSRLGEYGYTF.

The chain joins TRBV12-5 to TRBJ2-7; D call uncertain. V lost 4 bases, J lost 2 bases, and 9 bases lay in between. The CDR3 runs 13 residues. Germline lookup yields CDR1 LGHNT and CDR2 FRNRAP. The CDR3: CASGSRAPYEQYF. The CDR3 DNA reads TGTGCTAGTGGTTCCCGTGCCCCCTACGAGCAGTACTTC.

The sample holds a few counts of this clone. The chain has TRBV13 and TRBJ1-2; no reliable D call. The CDR3 has 13 amino acids. Germline CDR1 reads PRHDT; CDR2 reads FYEKMQ (reference sequence). Trimming shortened V by 4 bases and J by 6 bases, and 12 bases separated the two germline ends. The CDR3 is CASSYGGKNGYTF. The CDR3 DNA is TGTGCCAGCAGCTACGGAGGGAAAAATGGCTACACCTTC.

This clone was seen a handful of times. The rearrangement joins TRBV30 to TRBJ2-7; TRBD1 or TRBD2 may be the D gene (5 bases each). This CDR3 is built from 11 residues. V lost 0 bases and J lost 8, with 8 bases in between. Germline V CDR1 and CDR2: GTSNPN, SVGIG (reference sequence). CDR3 sequence reads: CAWSVEGKQYF. The DNA for the CDR3 is TGTGCCTGGAGTGTAGAGGGGAAGCAGTACTTC.

The chain joins TRBV5-1 to TRBJ2-5, with TRBD1 matching over 9 bases. CDR1 is SGHRS, CDR2 YFSETQ, per germline. Trimming took 4 bases from V and 5 from J; bases not matched to a gene: 9. The CDR3 is 15 amino acids. CDR3 loop: CASSRDRAAVETQYF. The CDR3 nucleotides are TGCGCCAGCAGCCGGGACAGGGCAGCGGTCGAGACCCAGTACTTC.

This chain links TRBV18 with TRBJ1-4; D call uncertain. This CDR3 has 14 amino acids. The germline CDR1 and CDR2 sequences are KGHSH and LQKENI. V was pared by 6 bases and J by 0 bases, with 8 bases between. The CDR3 loop is CASSQYTTNEKLFF. The CDR3 DNA follows: TGTGCCAGCTCCCAATATACAACTAATGAAAAACTGTTTTTT.

This chain uses TRBV2 with TRBJ2-5; D not certain. V lost 9 bases to trimming and J lost 4 bases, with 9 bases between them. The CDR3 length is 11 residues. Germline V lookup: CDR1 SNHLY, CDR2 FYNNEI. The CDR3 DNA is TGTGCCAGATCAGACCGAGAGACCCAGTACTTC. It encodes CARSDRETQYF. Supplemented by reference TRBV2 and TRBJ2-5, the full variable domain reads EPEVTQTPSHQVTQMGQEVILRCVPISNHLYFYWYRQILGQKVEFLVSFYNNEISEKSEIFDDQFSVERPDGSNFTLKIRSTKLEDSAMYFCARSDRETQYFGPGTRLLVL.

The genes are TRBV7-2 and TRBJ1-1; TRBD1 might be the D (6 bases). Trimming stripped 4 bases from V and 5 bases from J, with 14 bases between. The CDR3 sequence is 14 residues long. From germline, CDR1 is SGHTA and CDR2 FQGNSA. CDR3 DNA sequence: TGTGCCAGCAGCTATTACAGGGTCGGGACTGAAGCTTTCTTT. Translated: CASSYYRVGTEAFF.

This clone showed up just once. The chain uses TRBV6-1 and TRBJ2-5; D gene unclear. The end of the DNA fits TRBJ2-7 better, so the J call may be wrong. The CDR3 has 13 amino acids. Per the germline V gene, CDR1 is MNHNS and CDR2 is SASEGT. Here the CDR3 reads CASSEQSSYEQYF. CDR3 nucleotides: TGTGCCAGCAGTGAACAGAGCTCCTACGAGCAGTACTTC.

This clone was recorded once. This rearrangement joins TRBV5-8 to TRBJ2-3; 8 bases line up with TRBD2. Germline CDR1 SGHTS, CDR2 YDEGEE. The CDR3 is 15 residues long. Losses at the gene ends were 4 bases for V and 0 bases for J; bases not matched to a gene: 4. CDR3 protein: CASSPGLASTDTQYF. CDR3 in DNA: TGTGCCAGCAGCCCCGGACTAGCTAGCACAGATACGCAGTATTTT.

J is TRBJ2-3 and V is TRBV19, with TRBD1 matching over 7 bases. CDR1 and CDR2 from the germline V gene are LNHDA and SQIVND (reference sequence). J gave up 1 base and V 4 bases, and 5 bases lay outside the gene matches. There are 15 residues in the CDR3. The DNA for the CDR3 is TGTGCCAGTAGTACGACAGGGAAGGGCACAGATACGCAGTATTTT. It encodes CASSTTGKGTDTQYF.

The chain has TRBV5-4 and TRBJ2-7; TRBD2 is a possible D gene (6 bases). The CDR3 spans 13 residues. Germline loops: CDR1 SGHNT, CDR2 YYREEE (reference sequence). The V end lost 0 bases, the J end lost 7 bases, and 11 bases lay between the germline ends. The chain's CDR3 is CASSLVGGWEQYF. CDR3 sequence (DNA): TGTGCCAGCAGCTTGGTTGGGGGGTGGGAGCAGTACTTC.

The V call is TRBV19, the J call TRBJ2-2; TRBD1 or TRBD2 may be the D gene (5 bases each). The CDR3 contains 15 residues. V lost 5 bases to trimming and J lost 4 bases, with 14 bases between them. CDR1 is LNHDA, CDR2 SQIVND, per germline (reference sequence). CDR3 coding DNA: TGTGCCAGTAGTGACCTCGGGACGGTCACCGGGGAGCTGTTTTTT. Encoded protein: CASSDLGTVTGELFF.

The J gene is TRBJ1-2, the V gene TRBV6-1; D not resolved. Germline values: CDR1 MNHNS, CDR2 SASEGT. Trimming pared 0 bases from V and 8 bases from J, leaving 10 bases between. The CDR3 consists of 13 residues. This CDR3 is CASSEAPIAGYTF. CDR3 in DNA: TGTGCCAGCAGTGAAGCGCCAATAGCAGGCTACACCTTC.

The chain employs TRBV6-5 and TRBJ2-3; D possibly corresponds to TRBD2 (6 bases). CDR3 size: 13 residues. V was cut by 8 bases and J by 2 bases, with 11 bases left in between. Germline values: CDR1 MNHEY, CDR2 SVGAGI. In DNA, the CDR3 is TGTGCCAGCTGGCGGGGCTTCACAGATACGCAGTATTTT. Amino acids: CASWRGFTDTQYF.

V and J are TRBV27 and TRBJ2-3; 7 positions agree with TRBD2. Germline values: CDR1 MNHEY, CDR2 SMNVEV (reference sequence). The CDR3 has 15 residues. Trimming at V came to 2 bases and at J to 2 bases, leaving 4 bases not matched to a gene. CDR3 nucleotides: TGTGCCAGCAGTTTACGCAGCGGGGTCACAGATACGCAGTATTTT. Translation gives CASSLRSGVTDTQYF.

The genes are TRBV4-2 and TRBJ1-1, with D possibly TRBD1 on 6 matching bases. Germline-derived CDR1 and CDR2 are LGHNA and YNFKEQ. Deletions cut 1 base from V and 1 base from J, with 10 bases between. This CDR3 comprises 15 residues. The CDR3 loop is CASSQGGPKNTEAFF. The CDR3 DNA is TGTGCCAGCAGCCAAGGGGGGCCAAAGAACACTGAAGCTTTCTTT.

This chain connects TRBV14 to TRBJ2-7; TRBD1 might be the D (5 bases). Germline V lookup: CDR1 SGHDN, CDR2 FVKESK. The CDR3 consists of 13 residues. Trimming removed 4 bases from V and 6 bases from J, with 13 bases in between. The CDR3, as DNA: TGTGCCAGCAGCCCGACAGTCCCTGGCGAGCAGTACTTC. It yields the protein CASSPTVPGEQYF.

This chain joins TRBV7-9 and TRBJ1-2; 12 nucleotides line up with TRBD1. From germline, CDR1 is SEHNR and CDR2 FQNEAQ (reference sequence). J was trimmed by 6 bases and V by 3 bases; bases with no gene match: 5. CDR3 length: 15 amino acids. The CDR3 loop reads CASSFPGQGANGYTF. CDR3 nucleotide sequence: TGTGCCAGCAGCTTCCCGGGACAGGGGGCGAATGGCTACACCTTC.